This TCR beta chain is drawn from a study of T cells in Graves' hyperthyroidism and ophthalmopathy. The source material, RNA transcripts, was used to amplify TCR beta CDR3 regions. A set of HTBI primers served as the primers for a first-round RT-PCR of the TCR CDR3. TCRdb re-called the multiplex PCR reads with MiXCR, one entry per CDR3 protein. Of hundreds of thousands of distinct CDR3 sequences listed, roughly 46% are singletons. At least ten counts were recorded for this clonotype. The germline gives CDR1 ENHRY, CDR2 SYGVKD. This CDR3 has 14 amino acids. Deletions cut 4 bases from V and 3 bases from J, with 12 bases between.

Sequencing was done on a sample of peripheral blood or thyroid tissue (not recorded which). The TCR sequence derives from an adult man with Graves' disease, either hyperthyroidism or ophthalmopathy (not recorded which). The gene calls are TRBV10-3 and TRBJ1-1, with D perhaps TRBD1 (6 bases). CDR3 in DNA: TGTGCCATCAGTGGAAGGGACAAGGACACTGAAGCTTTCTTT. Its protein product is CAISGRDKDTEAFF.